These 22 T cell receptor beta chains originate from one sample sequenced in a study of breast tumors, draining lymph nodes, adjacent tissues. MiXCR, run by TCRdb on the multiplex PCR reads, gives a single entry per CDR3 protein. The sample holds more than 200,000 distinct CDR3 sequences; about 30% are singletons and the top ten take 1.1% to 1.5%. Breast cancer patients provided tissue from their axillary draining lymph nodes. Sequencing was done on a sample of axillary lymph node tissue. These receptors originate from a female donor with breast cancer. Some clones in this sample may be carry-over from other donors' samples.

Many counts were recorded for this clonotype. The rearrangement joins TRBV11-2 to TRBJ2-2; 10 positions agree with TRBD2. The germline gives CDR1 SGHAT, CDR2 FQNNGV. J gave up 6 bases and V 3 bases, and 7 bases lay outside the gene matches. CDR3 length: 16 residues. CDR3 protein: CASSFLTSGTSGELFF. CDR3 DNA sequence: TGTGCCAGCAGCTTCCTAACTAGCGGGACGTCCGGGGAGCTGTTTTTT.

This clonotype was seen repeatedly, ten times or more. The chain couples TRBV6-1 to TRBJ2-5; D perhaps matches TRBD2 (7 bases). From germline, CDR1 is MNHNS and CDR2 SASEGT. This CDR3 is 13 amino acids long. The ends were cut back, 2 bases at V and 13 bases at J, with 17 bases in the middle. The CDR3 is CASSERGGTRWYF. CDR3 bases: TGTGCCAGCAGTGAAAGGGGGGGGACCCGGTGGTACTTC.

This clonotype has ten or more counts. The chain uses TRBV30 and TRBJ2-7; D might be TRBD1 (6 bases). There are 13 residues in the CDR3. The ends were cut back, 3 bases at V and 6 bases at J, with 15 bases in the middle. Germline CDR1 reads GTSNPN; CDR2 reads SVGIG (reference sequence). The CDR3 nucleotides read TGTGCCTGGAGAAGACAGGTGGGGGCCGAGCAGTACTTC. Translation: CAWRRQVGAEQYF.

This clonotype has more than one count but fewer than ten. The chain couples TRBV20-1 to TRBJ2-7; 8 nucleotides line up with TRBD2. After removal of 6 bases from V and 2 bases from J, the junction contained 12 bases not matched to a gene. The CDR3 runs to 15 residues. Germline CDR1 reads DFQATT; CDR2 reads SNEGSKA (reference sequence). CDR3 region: CSAGGSGGRAYEQYF. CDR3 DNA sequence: TGCAGTGCCGGAGGAAGCGGGGGAAGAGCCTACGAGCAGTACTTC.

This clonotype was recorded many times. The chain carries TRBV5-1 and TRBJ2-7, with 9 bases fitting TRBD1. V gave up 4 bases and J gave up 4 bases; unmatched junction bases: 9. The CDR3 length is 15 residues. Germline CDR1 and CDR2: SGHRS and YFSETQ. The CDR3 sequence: CASSPTGGYPYEQYF. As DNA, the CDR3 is TGCGCCAGCAGCCCGACAGGGGGATACCCGTACGAGCAGTACTTC.

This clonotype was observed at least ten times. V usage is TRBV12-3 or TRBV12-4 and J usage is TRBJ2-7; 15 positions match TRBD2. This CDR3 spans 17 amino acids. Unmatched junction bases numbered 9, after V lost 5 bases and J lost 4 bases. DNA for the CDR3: TGTGCCAGCAGTGGACTAGCGGGAGGGCTGATGGGTTACGAGCAGTACTTC. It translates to CASSGLAGGLMGYEQYF.

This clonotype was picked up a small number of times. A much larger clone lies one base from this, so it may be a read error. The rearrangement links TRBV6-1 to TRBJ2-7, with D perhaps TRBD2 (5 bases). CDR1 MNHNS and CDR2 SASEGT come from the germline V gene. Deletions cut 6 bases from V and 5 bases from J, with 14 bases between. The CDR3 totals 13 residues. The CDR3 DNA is TGTGCCAGCAGCCAAATCCCCGGGGACGAGCAGTACTTC. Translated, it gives CASSQIPGDEQYF.

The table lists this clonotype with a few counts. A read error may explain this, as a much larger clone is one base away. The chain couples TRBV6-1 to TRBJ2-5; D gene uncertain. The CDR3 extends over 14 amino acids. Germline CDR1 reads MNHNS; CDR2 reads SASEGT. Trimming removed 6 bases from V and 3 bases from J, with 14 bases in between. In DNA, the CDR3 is TGTGCCAGCAGACGAACACGTTCAGAAGAGACCCAGTACTTC. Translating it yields CASRRTRSEETQYF.

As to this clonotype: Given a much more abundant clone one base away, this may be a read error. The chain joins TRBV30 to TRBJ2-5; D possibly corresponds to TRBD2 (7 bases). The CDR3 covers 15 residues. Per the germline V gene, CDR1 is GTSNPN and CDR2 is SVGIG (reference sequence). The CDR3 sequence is CAWSEGGGGHETQCF. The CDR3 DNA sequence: TGTGCCTGGAGTGAGGGGGGCGGGGGCCACGAGACCCAGTGCTTC.

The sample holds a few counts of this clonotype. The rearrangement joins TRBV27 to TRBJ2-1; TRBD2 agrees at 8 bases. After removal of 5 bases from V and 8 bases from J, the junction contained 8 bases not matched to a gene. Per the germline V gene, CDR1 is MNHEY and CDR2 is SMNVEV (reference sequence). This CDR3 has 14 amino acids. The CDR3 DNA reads TGTGCCAGCAGTAAAGCGGGAGTCTTCTATGAGCAGTTCTTC. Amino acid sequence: CASSKAGVFYEQFF.

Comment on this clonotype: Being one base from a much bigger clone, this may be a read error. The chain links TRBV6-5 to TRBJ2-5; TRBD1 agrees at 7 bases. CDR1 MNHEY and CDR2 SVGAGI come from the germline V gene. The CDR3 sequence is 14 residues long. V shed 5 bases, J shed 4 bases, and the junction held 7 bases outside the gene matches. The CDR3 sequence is CASSHTQGTETQYF. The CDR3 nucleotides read TGTGCCAGCAGTCATACACAGGGGACAGAGACCCAGTACTTC.

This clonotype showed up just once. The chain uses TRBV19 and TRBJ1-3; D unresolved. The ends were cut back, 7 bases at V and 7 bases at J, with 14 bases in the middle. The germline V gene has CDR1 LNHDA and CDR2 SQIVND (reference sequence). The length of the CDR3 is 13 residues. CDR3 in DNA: TGTGCCAGTACCCAACTAGCGGGTAACACCATATATTTT. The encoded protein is CASTQLAGNTIYF. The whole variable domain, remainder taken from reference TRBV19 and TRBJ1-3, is DGGITQSPKYLFRKEGQNVTLSCEQNLNHDAMYWYRQDPGQGLRLIYYSQIVNDFQKGDIAEGYSVSREKKESFPLTVTSAQKNPTAFYLCASTQLAGNTIYFGEGSWLTVV.

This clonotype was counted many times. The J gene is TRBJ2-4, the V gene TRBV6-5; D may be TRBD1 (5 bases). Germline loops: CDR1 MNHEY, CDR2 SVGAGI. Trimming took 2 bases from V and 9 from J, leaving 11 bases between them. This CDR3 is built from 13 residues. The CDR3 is CASSYEQGSIQYF. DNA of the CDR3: TGTGCCAGCAGTTACGAGCAGGGAAGCATTCAGTACTTC.

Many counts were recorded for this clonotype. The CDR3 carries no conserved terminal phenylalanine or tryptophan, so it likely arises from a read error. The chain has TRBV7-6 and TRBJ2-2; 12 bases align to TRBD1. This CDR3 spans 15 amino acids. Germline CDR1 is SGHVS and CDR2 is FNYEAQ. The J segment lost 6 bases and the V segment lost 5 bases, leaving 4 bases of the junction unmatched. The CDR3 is CASSQGQGAAGELFL. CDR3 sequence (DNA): TGTGCCAGCAGCCAGGGACAGGGGGCCGCCGGGGAGCTGTTTCTT.

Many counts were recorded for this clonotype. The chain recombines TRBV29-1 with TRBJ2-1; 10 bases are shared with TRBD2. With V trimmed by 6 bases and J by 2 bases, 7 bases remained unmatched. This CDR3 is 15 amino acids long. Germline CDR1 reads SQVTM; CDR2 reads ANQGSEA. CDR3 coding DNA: TGCAGCGTCCCGCCTAGCGGGAGTCCCTACAATGAGCAGTTCTTC. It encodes CSVPPSGSPYNEQFF.

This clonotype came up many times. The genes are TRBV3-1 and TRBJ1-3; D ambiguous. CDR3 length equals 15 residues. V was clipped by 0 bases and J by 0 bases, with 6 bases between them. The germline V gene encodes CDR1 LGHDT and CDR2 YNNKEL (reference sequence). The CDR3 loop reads CASSQDSVSGNTIYF. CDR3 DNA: TGTGCCAGCAGCCAAGATTCTGTCTCTGGAAACACCATATATTTT. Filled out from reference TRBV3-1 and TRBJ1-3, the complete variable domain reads DTAVSQTPKYLVTQMGNDKSIKCEQNLGHDTMYWYKQDSKKFLKIMFSYNNKELIINETVPNRFSPKSPDKAHLNLHINSLELGDSAVYFCASSQDSVSGNTIYFGEGSWLTVV.

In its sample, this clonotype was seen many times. The CDR3 protein is CSARGTGPTGELFF. The CDR3, as DNA: TGCAGTGCTAGGGGGACAGGGCCCACCGGGGAGCTGTTTTTT. The chain uses TRBV20-1 and TRBJ2-2; TRBD1 matches at 9 bases. CDR1 and CDR2 (germline): DFQATT, SNEGSKA (reference sequence). This CDR3 has 14 residues. The junction had 3 bases not matched to a gene; V was cut back by 3 bases and J by 4 bases.

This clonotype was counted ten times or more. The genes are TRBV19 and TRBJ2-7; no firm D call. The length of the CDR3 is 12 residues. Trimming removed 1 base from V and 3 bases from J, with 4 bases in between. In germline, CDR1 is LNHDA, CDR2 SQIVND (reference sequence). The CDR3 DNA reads TGTGCCAGTAGTATAGTGGGCTACGAGCAGTACTTC. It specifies CASSIVGYEQYF.

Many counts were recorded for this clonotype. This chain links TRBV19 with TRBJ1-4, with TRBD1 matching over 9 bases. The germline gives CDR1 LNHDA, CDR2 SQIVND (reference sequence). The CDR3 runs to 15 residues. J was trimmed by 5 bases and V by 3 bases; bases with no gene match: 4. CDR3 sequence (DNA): TGTGCCAGTAGTATGGGGACAGGGTCCAATGAAAAACTGTTTTTT. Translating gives CASSMGTGSNEKLFF.

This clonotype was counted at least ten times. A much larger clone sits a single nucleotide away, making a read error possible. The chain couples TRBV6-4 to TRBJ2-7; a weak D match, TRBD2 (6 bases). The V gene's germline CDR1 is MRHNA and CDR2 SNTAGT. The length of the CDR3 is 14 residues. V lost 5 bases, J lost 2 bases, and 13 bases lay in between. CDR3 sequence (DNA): TGTGCCAGCAGTCACGGAGGGGCGGCCTACGAGCAGTACTTC. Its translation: CASSHGGAAYEQYF.

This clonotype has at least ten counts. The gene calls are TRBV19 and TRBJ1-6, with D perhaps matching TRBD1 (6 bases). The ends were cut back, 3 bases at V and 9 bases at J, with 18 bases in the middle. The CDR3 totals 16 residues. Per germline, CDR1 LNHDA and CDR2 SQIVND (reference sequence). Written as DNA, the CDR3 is TGTGCCAGTAGTATGAGGACAGCCACGGGGATTTCACCCCTCCACTTT. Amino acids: CASSMRTATGISPLHF.

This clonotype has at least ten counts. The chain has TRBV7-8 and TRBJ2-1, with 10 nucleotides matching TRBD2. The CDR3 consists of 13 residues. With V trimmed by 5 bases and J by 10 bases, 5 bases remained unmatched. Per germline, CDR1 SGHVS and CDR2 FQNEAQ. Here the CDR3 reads CASSLSGREEQFF. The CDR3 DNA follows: TGTGCCAGCAGCCTAAGCGGGAGGGAGGAGCAGTTCTTC.